This is a list of T cell receptor beta chains from one sample in a study of T cells in Graves' hyperthyroidism and ophthalmopathy. Each CDR3 protein is one row after TCRdb ran MiXCR on the multiplex PCR reads. The repertoire consists of around 380,000 distinct CDR3 sequences, with approximately 13% occurring once and the leading ten covering less than 25%. The source material was blood. These receptors originate from a man younger than 40 with Graves' hyperthyroidism that later progressed to Graves' ophthalmopathy. Both conserved end residues are part of each CDR3. The order of the fields is J gene, clone size, D gene, V gene, CDR3 protein, CDR3 DNA. D genes are given only for firm matches. Not all rows give a size; the values are once, few, many and, for expanded clones, a class.

>TRBJ1-5|many|NA|TRBV3-1
CASSQGRGNQPQHF
TGTGCCAGCAGCCAGGGACGGGGCAATCAGCCCCAGCATTTT
>TRBJ1-5|few|TRBD1|TRBV29-1
CSAGTDFNQPQHF
TGCAGTGCCGGGACAGACTTCAATCAGCCCCAGCATTTT
>TRBJ2-5|once|NA|TRBV18
CASSPSSVGAGETQYF
TGTGCCAGCTCACCTAGTTCTGTCGGGGCCGGTGAGACCCAGTACTTC
>TRBJ2-1|many|TRBD2|TRBV20-1
CSASGLDEWNEQFF
TGCAGTGCTTCGGGACTAGATGAATGGAATGAGCAGTTCTTC
>TRBJ2-6|many|TRBD2|TRBV2
CASGSGVSGANVLTF
TGTGCCAGCGGTAGCGGGGTCTCTGGGGCCAACGTCCTGACTTTC
>TRBJ2-2|many|NA|TRBV12-3/TRBV12-4
CASSLLGGTAGELFF
TGTGCCAGCAGTTTATTGGGGGGCACGGCCGGGGAGCTGTTTTTT
>TRBJ2-3|NA|NA|TRBV4-1
CASSQDQRLSTDTQYF
TGCGCCAGCAGCCAAGATCAGCGGTTAAGCACAGATACGCAGTATTTT
>TRBJ2-7|many|TRBD1|TRBV27
CASSPGTGGREQYF
TGTGCCAGCAGTCCCGGGACAGGGGGACGCGAGCAGTACTTC
>TRBJ2-5|many|TRBD2|TRBV12-3/TRBV12-4
CASSRGLAGGKETQYF
TGTGCCAGCAGCCGTGGACTAGCGGGGGGGAAAGAGACCCAGTACTTC
>TRBJ2-6|NA|NA|TRBV14
CASSQDSRGSSGANVLTF
TGTGCCAGCAGCCAAGATTCGAGGGGGAGCTCTGGGGCCAACGTCCTGACTTTC
>TRBJ1-4|many|NA|TRBV18
CASSPRQSTNEKLFF
TGTGCCAGCTCACCGAGACAGTCAACTAATGAAAAACTGTTTTTT
>TRBJ1-4|NA|NA|TRBV18
CATSRGPEEGKLFF
TGTGCCACCTCACGGGGACCCGAGGAGGGAAAACTGTTTTTT
>TRBJ2-4|NA|TRBD2|TRBV4-1
CASSQGLAGGLAKNIQYF
TGCGCCAGCAGCCAAGGACTAGCGGGGGGGCTAGCCAAAAACATTCAGTACTTC
>TRBJ2-1|NA|NA|TRBV6-1
CASSESLSSYNEQFF
TGTGCCAGCAGTGAAAGCCTGTCCTCCTACAATGAGCAGTTCTTC
>TRBJ2-1|NA|NA|TRBV20-1
CSASPDTYNEQFF
TGCAGTGCTAGTCCAGACACCTACAATGAGCAGTTCTTC
>TRBJ2-1|many|NA|TRBV11-2
CASSTLNEQFF
TGTGCCAGCAGCACTCTCAATGAGCAGTTCTTC
>TRBJ1-1|NA|NA|TRBV6-5
CASSYWAANTEAFF
TGTGCCAGCAGTTACTGGGCAGCGAACACTGAAGCTTTCTTT
>TRBJ2-2|many|NA|TRBV28
CASSRQANTGELFF
TGTGCCAGCAGCCGACAGGCGAACACCGGGGAGCTGTTTTTT
>TRBJ2-1|few|NA|TRBV20-1
CSAPHNEQFF
TGCAGTGCTCCCCACAATGAGCAGTTCTTC
>TRBJ2-2|many|NA|TRBV11-2
CASSLVAGNTGELFF
TGTGCCAGCAGCTTAGTGGCAGGGAACACCGGGGAGCTGTTTTTT
>TRBJ2-1|NA|TRBD2|TRBV27
CASSLSGISGGRNEQFF
TGTGCCAGCAGTTTATCGGGAATCTCGGGGGGGCGGAATGAGCAGTTCTTC
>TRBJ2-3|few|TRBD1|TRBV6-5
CASSYSQGVTDTQYF
TGTGCCAGCAGTTACTCCCAGGGGGTCACAGATACGCAGTATTTT
>TRBJ2-7|few|TRBD1|TRBV2
CASSDPHKDRAGGYEQYF
TGTGCCAGCAGTGATCCCCACAAAGACAGGGCTGGAGGCTACGAGCAGTACTTC
>TRBJ1-5|many|NA|TRBV7-2
CASSLEVRTLPQHF
TGTGCCAGCAGCTTAGAGGTGCGGACTCTGCCCCAGCATTTT
>TRBJ2-1|few|NA|TRBV4-1
CASSQTSSDGGNEQFF
TGCGCCAGCAGCCAGACTTCGTCGGATGGGGGGAATGAGCAGTTCTTC
>TRBJ2-3|many|TRBD2|TRBV2
CASSDTSGGTDTQYF
TGTGCCAGCAGCGATACTAGCGGGGGCACAGATACGCAGTATTTT
>TRBJ2-7|many|NA|TRBV11-2
CASSLPYSSYEQYF
TGTGCCAGCAGCTTACCCTATTCCTCCTACGAGCAGTACTTC
>TRBJ1-2|many|NA|TRBV6-1
CASSSTGSRGYTF
TGTGCCAGCAGTTCTACGGGGTCTAGGGGCTACACCTTC
>TRBJ1-5|many|NA|TRBV6-6
CASSYFRTDSNQPQHF
TGTGCCAGCAGTTACTTCAGGACCGATAGCAATCAGCCCCAGCATTTT